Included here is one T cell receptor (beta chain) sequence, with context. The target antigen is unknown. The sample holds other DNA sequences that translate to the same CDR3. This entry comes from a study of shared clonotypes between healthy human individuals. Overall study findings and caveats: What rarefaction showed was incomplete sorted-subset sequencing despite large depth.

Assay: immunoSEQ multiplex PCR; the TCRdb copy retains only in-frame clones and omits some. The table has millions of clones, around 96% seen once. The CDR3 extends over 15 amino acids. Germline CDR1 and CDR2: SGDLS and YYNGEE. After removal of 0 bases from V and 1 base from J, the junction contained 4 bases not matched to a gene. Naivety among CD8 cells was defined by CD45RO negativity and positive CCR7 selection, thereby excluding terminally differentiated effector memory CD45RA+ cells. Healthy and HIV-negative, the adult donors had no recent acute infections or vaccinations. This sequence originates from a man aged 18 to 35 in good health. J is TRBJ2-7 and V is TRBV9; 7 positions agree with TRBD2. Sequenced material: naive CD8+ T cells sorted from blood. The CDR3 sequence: CASSVGAGASYEQYF. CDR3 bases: TGTGCCAGCAGCGTAGGTGCGGGAGCTTCCTACGAGCAGTACTTC.